The present TCR beta chain was sequenced within a study of control samples from healthy donors and cancer patients. Method: immunoSEQ multiplex PCR; TCRdb's copy keeps in-frame clones and lacks some. This table has approximately 50,000 clones, 85% to 95% appearing once. Germline V gene lookup returns CDR1 SGHDT and CDR2 YYEEEE. V gave up 6 bases and J gave up 1 base, with 8 bases separating them. The CDR3 contains 12 residues. Sequenced input: PBMCs. The chain employs TRBV5-6 and TRBJ2-7; D gene unclear. This clonotype was sampled from a man aged 25 to 40 with colorectal cancer. DNA for the CDR3: TGTGCCAGCACCCATGGGTCCTACGAGCAGTACTTC. It codes for CASTHGSYEQYF.